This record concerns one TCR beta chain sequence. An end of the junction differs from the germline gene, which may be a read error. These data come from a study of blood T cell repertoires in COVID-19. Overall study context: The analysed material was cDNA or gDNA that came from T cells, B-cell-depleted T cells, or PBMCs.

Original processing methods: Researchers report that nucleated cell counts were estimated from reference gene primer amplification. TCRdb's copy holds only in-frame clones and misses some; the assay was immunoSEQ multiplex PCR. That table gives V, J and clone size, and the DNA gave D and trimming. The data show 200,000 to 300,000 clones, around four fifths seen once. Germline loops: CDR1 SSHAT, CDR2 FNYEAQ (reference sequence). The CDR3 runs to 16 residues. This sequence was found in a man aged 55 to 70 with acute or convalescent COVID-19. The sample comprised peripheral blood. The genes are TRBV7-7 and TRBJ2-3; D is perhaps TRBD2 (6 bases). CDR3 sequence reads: CASSQLGGGVPDTQYF. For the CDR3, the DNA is TGTGCTAGCAGCCAGTTAGGTGGAGGGGTGCCAGATACGCAGTATTTT. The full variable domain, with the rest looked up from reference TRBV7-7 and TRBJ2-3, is GAGVSQSPRYKVTKRGQDVTLRCDPISSHATLYWYQQALGQGPEFLTYFNYEAQPDKSGLPSDRFSAERPEGSISTLTIQRTEQRDSAMYRCASSQLGGGVPDTQYFGPGTRLTVL.